This entry lists 19 T cell receptor beta chains sequenced from one sample in a study of control samples from healthy donors and cancer patients. TCRdb's table, derived via immunoSEQ multiplex PCR, lists solely in-frame clones and lacks some. The sample holds 95,000 to 150,000 clones, approximately 93% seen once. The source material was blood. These receptors were obtained from a woman aged 18-30 years in good health.

The chain couples TRBV6-1 to TRBJ1-4, with TRBD1 matching over 9 bases. Germline V gene sequence: CDR1 MNHNS, CDR2 SASEGT. The CDR3 sequence is 16 residues long. The junction had 8 bases not matched to a gene; V was cut back by 3 bases and J by 6 bases. CDR3: CASSDQYRGLHEKLFF. DNA of the CDR3: TGTGCCAGCAGTGACCAGTACAGGGGGCTGCATGAAAAACTGTTTTTT.

This clone was found a few times. V gene TRBV4-2 combines with J gene TRBJ2-7; D not resolved. CDR1 and CDR2 from the germline V gene are LGHNA and YNFKEQ. Trimming cost V 0 bases and J 2 bases, with 2 bases left between them. This CDR3 has 12 residues. The CDR3 DNA sequence: TGTGCCAGCAGCCAAGATCCCTACGAGCAGTACTTC. It translates to CASSQDPYEQYF.

V is TRBV7-8 and J is TRBJ2-1, with D perhaps TRBD1 (7 bases). Germline V gene lookup returns CDR1 SGHVS and CDR2 FQNEAQ. This CDR3 has 18 amino acids. V dropped 4 bases and J dropped 0 bases, with 19 bases sitting between them. CDR3 sequence: CASSSTGVAESSYNEQFF. The CDR3 coding sequence is TGTGCCAGCAGCTCAACAGGGGTAGCGGAGAGCTCCTACAATGAGCAGTTCTTC.

The gene calls are TRBV28 and TRBJ2-3; D may be TRBD2 (5 bases). Between the trimmed V and J ends, which lost 3 bases and 1 base, there was a span of 11 bases. The CDR3 length is 15 residues. Germline values: CDR1 MDHEN, CDR2 SYDVKM. CDR3 region: CASSFPPAGTDTQYF. The CDR3 DNA is TGTGCCAGCAGTTTTCCCCCAGCGGGCACAGATACGCAGTATTTT.

V and J are TRBV5-1 and TRBJ1-2; D may be TRBD1 (6 bases). The length of the CDR3 is 13 residues. V was clipped by 3 bases and J by 6 bases, with 12 bases between them. CDR1 and CDR2 (germline): SGHRS, YFSETQ. CDR3 DNA: TGCGCCAGCAGCTCGACGGACAGTCATGGCTACACCTTC. Translated: CASSSTDSHGYTF.

V and J are TRBV20-1 and TRBJ2-2; TRBD1 might be the D (5 bases). Trimming removed 3 bases at V and 0 bases at J, with 8 bases between. CDR3 length: 14 residues. Looked up from germline, CDR1 is DFQATT and CDR2 is SNEGSKA (reference sequence). CDR3 DNA sequence: TGCAGTGCTAGTAGACAGTCGAACACCGGGGAGCTGTTTTTT. It codes for CSASRQSNTGELFF.

The chain joins TRBV19 to TRBJ1-4; a weak D match, TRBD1 (6 bases). V was pared by 1 base and J by 10 bases, with 16 bases between. Germline V gives CDR1 LNHDA, CDR2 SQIVND (reference sequence). The CDR3 totals 15 residues. CDR3 nucleotide sequence: TGTGCCAGTAGTATAGTGTACGGGGGCGGAGGAAAACTGTTTTTT. Residues: CASSIVYGGGGKLFF.

The chain joins TRBV5-1 to TRBJ2-7, with D possibly matching TRBD1 (6 bases). The germline V and J ends were trimmed by 2 bases and 0 bases, with 12 bases remaining between them. Germline V lookup: CDR1 SGHRS, CDR2 YFSETQ. The CDR3 consists of 15 residues. The CDR3 region is CASSFGTLASYEQYF. The CDR3 DNA follows: TGCGCCAGCAGCTTCGGGACACTCGCCTCCTACGAGCAGTACTTC.

V gene TRBV27 combines with J gene TRBJ2-7; maybe TRBD2 (6 bases). This CDR3 is 14 amino acids long. CDR1 is MNHEY, CDR2 SMNVEV, per germline (reference sequence). Deletions cut 5 bases from V and 0 bases from J, with 11 bases between. The DNA of the CDR3 is TGTGCCAGCAGTATGGGCGGGACCTCCTACGAGCAGTACTTC. This sequence encodes CASSMGGTSYEQYF.

The genes are TRBV28 and TRBJ1-2, with 7 bases lining up with TRBD1. The CDR3 runs 18 residues. J gave up 5 bases and V 4 bases, and 19 bases lay outside the gene matches. Germline loops: CDR1 MDHEN, CDR2 SYDVKM. CDR3 DNA: TGTGCCAGCAGTTCGGGACAGATCCCGGACAGAGCCGAATATGGCTACACCTTC. Its protein is CASSSGQIPDRAEYGYTF.

The gene calls are TRBV24-1 and TRBJ2-1; 9 positions match TRBD2. The V segment lost 0 bases and the J segment 7 bases; nucleotides outside the gene matches: 6. CDR3 length equals 16 residues. CDR1 and CDR2 (germline): KGHDR, SFDVKD. CDR3 nucleotide sequence: TGTGCCACCAGTGATTTGAGGCGGGAGGGGAGGAATGAGCAGTTCTTC. The encoded protein is CATSDLRREGRNEQFF.

The sample holds one count of this clone. The CDR3 sequence: CASSQVSGLAGTEQFF. The CDR3 nucleotides are TGCGCCAGCAGCCAAGTGTCGGGACTAGCGGGAACTGAGCAGTTCTTC. The rearrangement uses TRBV4-1 and TRBJ2-1, with 13 bases that match TRBD2. The CDR3 has 16 amino acids. With 1 base clipped from V and 9 bases from J, the junction kept 6 bases outside the gene matches. The V gene's germline CDR1 is MGHRA and CDR2 YSYEKL.

The chain uses TRBV3-1 (or the pseudogene TRBV3-2) and TRBJ2-7; TRBD1 or TRBD2 may be the D gene (5 bases each). Trimming removed 3 bases at V and 3 bases at J, with 12 bases between. Germline loops: CDR1 LGHDT, CDR2 YNNKEL (reference sequence). This CDR3 region has 14 residues. The CDR3 here is CASSQYGTFYEQYF. For the CDR3, the DNA is TGTGCCAGCAGCCAGTACGGGACCTTCTACGAGCAGTACTTC.

This chain connects TRBV6-2 or TRBV6-3 to TRBJ2-3; 7 bases are a match to TRBD2. With 2 bases clipped from V and 3 bases from J, the junction kept 5 bases outside the gene matches. The CDR3 is made up of 15 amino acids. Germline V gives CDR1 MNHEY, CDR2 SVGEGT. CDR3 region: CASSYARGMTDTQYF. The CDR3 DNA reads TGTGCCAGCAGTTACGCGCGGGGGATGACAGATACGCAGTATTTT.

The CDR3 DNA is TGTGCCAGCAGCCAGACGGGTCCCTTCTACGAGCAGTACTTC. Its protein product is CASSQTGPFYEQYF. The chain carries TRBV28 and TRBJ2-7; D is ambiguous. Germline lookup yields CDR1 MDHEN and CDR2 SYDVKM. CDR3 size: 14 residues. V lost 6 bases to trimming and J lost 3 bases, with 15 bases between them.

The chain couples TRBV5-1 to TRBJ2-2; 8 bases map to TRBD1. Germline CDR1 is SGHRS and CDR2 is YFSETQ. The CDR3 runs 18 residues. The V segment lost 1 base and the J segment 0 bases; nucleotides outside the gene matches: 8. CDR3 region: CASSLTGGPFANTGELFF. CDR3 nucleotide sequence: TGCGCCAGCAGCTTGACAGGGGGGCCGTTCGCGAACACCGGGGAGCTGTTTTTT.

This clone appeared once. This chain connects TRBV2 to TRBJ2-1, with 7 bases aligning to TRBD2. This CDR3 region has 17 residues. The V and J ends lost 5 bases and 7 bases, in that order; junction bases with no gene match: 17. Germline V CDR1 and CDR2: SNHLY, FYNNEI. In nucleotides, the CDR3 is TGTGCCAGCAGTTCACCGTCAAGCCGGGGAGGGGTGAATGAGCAGTTCTTC. This sequence encodes CASSSPSSRGGVNEQFF.

The chain links TRBV24-1 to TRBJ1-5; 7 bases match TRBD1. After removal of 4 bases from V and 0 bases from J, the junction contained 2 bases not matched to a gene. The CDR3 is made up of 15 amino acids. Germline CDR1 is KGHDR and CDR2 is SFDVKD. The CDR3 is CATSEGTDSNQPQHF. CDR3 nucleotide sequence: TGTGCCACCAGTGAGGGGACAGATAGCAATCAGCCCCAGCATTTT.

The chain links TRBV29-1 to TRBJ1-2; TRBD1 matches at 9 bases. Germline assignment: CDR1 SQVTM and CDR2 ANQGSEA. J gave up 8 bases and V 6 bases, and 10 bases lay outside the gene matches. CDR3 length equals 13 residues. The CDR3, as DNA: TGCAGCGTCCACGAGGGGACAGGGAGCGGCTACACCTTC. As protein: CSVHEGTGSGYTF.